This T cell receptor beta chain was identified in a study of T cells in localized non-small cell lung cancer (dated by TCRdb to 2020 to 2021). For the wider study: The study examined T cell repertoires in a few hundred patients with early-stage NSCLC and compared tumors with uninvolved tumor-adjacent lungs. The cohort was made up of around 250 treatment-naive NSCLC patients whose localized lung tumors had been resected. The mean age of the NSCLC patients was roughly 70 years, with 120 to 150 men and 95 to 110 women.

What the research found in general, with its limitations: A median of roughly 60 of the top 100 tumor clones were detected in paired uninvolved adjacent lung, and 28 of these tumor clones were also found among the top 100 clones of the paired uninvolved adjacent lung. Higher blood T cell density associated with longer overall survival, while higher adjacent-lung clonality associated with shorter survival. Multi-region tumor sequencing was not performed, so intratumor heterogeneity could not be excluded. Uninvolved tumor-adjacent lung showed the highest T cell clonality, higher than tumor, which suggests more focused antigenic responses in the uninvolved tumor-adjacent lung. Because the study design was exploratory, TCR variables were selected using unadjusted p-values without false-discovery rate correction.

The immunoSEQ Assay was used to sequence TCR beta CDR3 regions from DNA. As for how the authors treated the data: T cell density was computed as TCR beta template counts normalized to usable DNA estimated by amplifying housekeeping genes. Richness was estimated with the preseqR package, extrapolating to 400,000 templates for PBMC samples and 120,000 templates for tissue samples. Clonality was defined by subtracting Pielou's evenness from one. Tissue-enriched TCRs were identified through differential abundance testing performed on productive amino-acid clonotypes, with a minimum total count of 5 and an alpha of 0.1. The Jaccard Index and the Morisita Overlap Index were used to quantify repertoire overlap between compartments. GLIPH grouped TCR beta CDR3s together with public tetramer-defined viral CDR3s, and a viral motif had to include at least three viral sequences and also show V-gene enrichment. TCRdb's version of the immuneACCESS table is confined to in-frame rearrangements and falls short of the full clone set. An unresolved V gene accounts for under half of the shortfall where checked; the remainder is of unknown origin. That table supplies the V and J calls and clone size; D and trimming were determined from the DNA. The sample table contains around 23,000 clones; only one count was recorded for 90% of them. 6.9% of the sample is in the top ten clones.

At diagnosis, tumor, uninvolved tumor-adjacent lung and peripheral blood were collected and then preserved as a mix of FFPE and fresh-frozen material. For TCR repertoire profiling, blood samples were analyzed as peripheral blood mononuclear cells. Trimming costs V 8 bases and J 3 bases, and their ends lie 16 bases apart. The CDR3 runs 14 amino acids, cysteine and phenylalanine included. The DNA shown is the 42-base CDR3, in frame from base 1. For CDR1 and CDR2, the germline V gene lists ENHRY and SYGVKD. Notes on this clone: Its antigen remains undetermined. Within one base of it there is no much larger clone, and no base qualities were kept.

The clonotype comes from a woman aged 35 to 75 with stage I lung adenocarcinoma. The rearrangement combines TRBV10-3 with TRBJ1-1; TRBD1 is a weak D gene call, 5 bases matching. Sample: peripheral blood, taken before any cancer treatment. The sequenced DNA is TGTGCCATCCGGGACTCGGTAGGGTACACTGAAGCTTTCTTT. Its product reads: CAIRDSVGYTEAFF.